One sample yielded the 27 T cell receptor beta chains listed below, sequenced in a study of blood T cells in healthy people across ages. The authors ran a second PCR of about 6 to 11 cycles using a sample-barcoded 5' primer and a J-beta primer mix. TCRdb reprocessed the 5' RACE reads via MiXCR and lists one record per CDR3 protein. Of around 1.7 million distinct CDR3 sequences in the sample, approximately 28% were seen once. The sequencing input was blood. Source of these receptors: a woman aged 25-40 years in good health.

The rearrangement uses TRBV19 and TRBJ1-5, with 7 bases fitting TRBD1. V was clipped by 4 bases and J by 4 bases; unmatched bases: 7. This CDR3 spans 15 amino acids. Germline V CDR1 and CDR2: LNHDA, SQIVND (reference sequence). CDR3 sequence: CASSTPGTANQPQHF. DNA for the CDR3: TGTGCCAGTAGTACGCCTGGGACAGCAAATCAGCCCCAGCATTTT.

In its sample, this clonotype was seen many times. The rearrangement uses TRBV5-1 and TRBJ2-7; no definite D call. The germline gives CDR1 SGHRS, CDR2 YFSETQ. Trimming removed 6 bases from V and 2 bases from J, with 15 bases in between. The CDR3 is 14 amino acids. The CDR3 reads CASKGDSATYEQYF. The CDR3 DNA reads as TGCGCCAGCAAAGGAGACTCCGCCACCTACGAGCAGTACTTC. Combining the CDR3 with reference TRBV5-1 and TRBJ2-7 gives the whole variable domain KAGVTQTPRYLIKTRGQQVTLSCSPISGHRSVSWYQQTPGQGLQFLFEYFSETQRNKGNFPGRFSGRQFSNSRSEMNVSTLELGDSALYLCASKGDSATYEQYFGPGTRLTVT.

The chain employs TRBV2 and TRBJ1-1, with TRBD1 matching over 10 bases. CDR1 SNHLY and CDR2 FYNNEI come from the germline V gene. Trimming removed 9 bases from V and 4 bases from J; junction bases left unmatched: 8. The CDR3 runs 14 residues. The CDR3, as DNA: TGTGCCAGTAGACAGGGGGCCTTCGGCACTGAAGCTTTCTTT. As protein: CASRQGAFGTEAFF.

This clonotype was picked up many times. The chain links TRBV7-9 to TRBJ2-7; a possible D gene is TRBD1 (6 bases). Germline V gene lookup returns CDR1 SEHNR and CDR2 FQNEAQ (reference sequence). Trimming cost V 2 bases and J 2 bases, with 10 bases left between them. The CDR3 runs to 14 residues. The CDR3 nucleotides are TGTGCCAGCAGCTTACCAGGGGATACCTACGAGCAGTACTTC. Amino acids: CASSLPGDTYEQYF.

The rearrangement links TRBV30 to TRBJ2-7; tentative D call: TRBD2 (6 bases). The germline gives CDR1 GTSNPN, CDR2 SVGIG (reference sequence). V dropped 5 bases and J dropped 2 bases, with 16 bases sitting between them. The CDR3 runs 14 residues. The CDR3 loop reads CAWDPGLRTYEQYF. CDR3 sequence (DNA): TGTGCCTGGGACCCGGGACTCCGCACCTACGAGCAGTACTTC.

This clonotype was seen at least ten times. J is TRBJ2-6 and V is TRBV5-6; the match to TRBD1 covers 8 bases. The CDR3 length is 17 residues. V shed 3 bases and J 0 bases; nucleotides not matched to a gene: 5. CDR1 and CDR2 from the germline V gene are SGHDT and YYEEEE. The CDR3 bases are TGTGCCAGCAGCTCCGGGACAGGAGGCTCTGGGGCCAACGTCCTGACTTTC. Amino acid sequence: CASSSGTGGSGANVLTF.

This clonotype has just a few counts. The chain carries TRBV18 and TRBJ1-1; no definite D call. The CDR3 runs 14 residues. Trimming removed 8 bases at V and 4 bases at J, with 17 bases between. Per the germline V gene, CDR1 is KGHSH and CDR2 is LQKENI. The DNA of the CDR3 is TGTGCCAGCCTTGACTCAGCCGTCGGCACTGAAGCTTTCTTT. Translated: CASLDSAVGTEAFF.

This clonotype has a handful of counts. The V call is TRBV5-5, the J call TRBJ1-6; D may be TRBD1 (5 bases). V was trimmed by 5 bases and J by 7 bases, leaving 10 bases between them. The CDR3 spans 13 residues. The V gene's germline CDR1 is SGHKS and CDR2 YYEKEE (reference sequence). CDR3 residues: CASRPGGNSPLHF. Here the CDR3 DNA reads TGTGCCAGCAGACCGGGGGGAAATTCACCCCTCCACTTT.

V and J are TRBV6-2 or TRBV6-3 and TRBJ2-2; 7 bases are a match to TRBD2. Germline trimming cut 8 bases from V and 6 bases from J; bases unmatched to any gene: 0. This CDR3 region has 11 residues. Germline CDR1 MNHEY, CDR2 SVGEGT. CDR3 in amino acids: CASGRAGELFF. For the CDR3, the DNA is TGTGCCAGCGGGAGGGCCGGGGAGCTGTTTTTT.

The chain combines TRBV20-1 with TRBJ2-3; TRBD2 is a possible D gene (6 bases). Trimming took off 8 bases at V and 4 bases at J, with 19 bases between the two ends. The CDR3 has 14 residues. Looked up from germline, CDR1 is DFQATT and CDR2 is SNEGSKA (reference sequence). DNA for the CDR3: TGCAGTCCCCCCCGAGGCGGGATGGCAGATACGCAGTATTTT. Translating gives CSPPRGGMADTQYF.

The gene calls are TRBV5-1 and TRBJ2-1, with TRBD2 as a possible D gene (6 bases). The last part of the DNA fits TRBJ2-7 better; the J call may be wrong. The CDR3 is 16 amino acids. From germline, CDR1 is SGHRS and CDR2 YFSETQ. The CDR3 reads CASSSGGESSYNEQYF. The CDR3 nucleotides read TGCGCCAGCAGCTCTGGCGGGGAGAGCTCCTACAATGAGCAGTACTTC.

As to this clonotype: A junction end diverges from the germline sequence, so it may reflect a read error. This chain joins TRBV24-1 and TRBJ2-3, with TRBD1 matching 11 bases. The CDR3 has 15 amino acids. The germline V gene encodes CDR1 KGHDR and CDR2 SFDVKD. The chain's CDR3 is CASSGTGGTTDTQYF. The CDR3 coding sequence is TGTGCCTCCAGCGGGACAGGGGGTACCACAGATACGCAGTATTTT.

This clonotype was found a few times. The genes are TRBV20-1 and TRBJ2-5; 9 nucleotides match TRBD2. With the DNA end fitting TRBJ2-7 better, the J assignment may be wrong. Germline V gives CDR1 DFQATT, CDR2 SNEGSKA (reference sequence). CDR3 length: 15 residues. The CDR3 DNA follows: TGCAGTGCTAGAACCATAGCGGGGGCCACCTACGAGCAGTACTTC. Its protein product is CSARTIAGATYEQYF.

This clonotype was counted only a few times. The rearrangement joins TRBV21-1 to TRBJ1-2. TRBV21-1 is labeled a pseudogene. The CDR3 is 18 residues long. The CDR3 coding sequence is TGTGCCAGCAGCAAAGAGGTCGGTGTAGGAGAAGTTAACTATGGCTACACCTTC. The encoded protein is CASSKEVGVGEVNYGYTF.

On this clonotype itself: A much larger clonotype is one base distant, so this may be a read error. The chain recombines TRBV4-1 with TRBJ2-7; TRBD1 matches at 11 bases. Germline CDR1 reads MGHRA; CDR2 reads YSYEKL. The CDR3 loop spans 15 amino acids. CDR3 region: CASNQGGDRGFEQYF. CDR3 nucleotides: TGCGCCAGCAACCAAGGGGGGGACAGGGGGTTTGAGCAGTACTTC.

The rearrangement uses TRBV2 and TRBJ2-1, with 7 positions matching TRBD2. The CDR3 covers 14 residues. CDR1 SNHLY and CDR2 FYNNEI come from the germline V gene. With V trimmed by 8 bases and J by 4 bases, 8 bases remained unmatched. The CDR3 sequence: CASWRSGVYNEQFF. The CDR3 DNA reads as TGTGCCAGCTGGCGCAGCGGGGTATACAATGAGCAGTTCTTC.

V gene TRBV7-2 combines with J gene TRBJ1-1; unclear D gene. Trimming cost V 5 bases and J 1 base, with 17 bases left between them. CDR1 and CDR2 from the germline V gene are SGHTA and FQGNSA. The CDR3 extends over 16 amino acids. The CDR3 is CASSRKIGRQNTEAFF. The CDR3 DNA reads TGTGCCAGCAGCCGAAAGATAGGGAGACAGAACACTGAAGCTTTCTTT.

The CDR3 region has the DNA TGCGCCAGCAGCTCGGAGGGGGGGCTGGGGTTCTCTGGGGCCAACGTCCTGACTTTC. Residues: CASSSEGGLGFSGANVLTF. The chain joins TRBV4-3 to TRBJ2-6; D possibly corresponds to TRBD2 (7 bases). Trimming took off 5 bases at V and 0 bases at J, with 20 bases between the two ends. The CDR3 covers 19 residues. The V gene's germline CDR1 is LGHNA and CDR2 YSLEER.

This clonotype was counted between two and nine times. The chain employs TRBV20-1 and TRBJ2-7, with D tentatively TRBD1 (5 bases). Trimming took off 7 bases at V and 3 bases at J, with 10 bases between the two ends. The CDR3 has 11 amino acids. CDR1 DFQATT and CDR2 SNEGSKA come from the germline V gene (reference sequence). The CDR3 sequence is CSGDRLYEQYF. The DNA of the CDR3 is TGCAGTGGAGACAGACTCTACGAGCAGTACTTC.

This clonotype was found many times. The V and J genes are TRBV11-2 and TRBJ2-5; D may be TRBD1 (6 bases). The germline V gene has CDR1 SGHAT and CDR2 FQNNGV. The CDR3 extends over 13 amino acids. Trimming removed 6 bases at V and 4 bases at J, with 12 bases between. The CDR3: CASSLYRAETQYF. CDR3 DNA sequence: TGTGCCAGCAGTTTGTACAGGGCAGAGACCCAGTACTTC.

The gene calls are TRBV5-5 and TRBJ2-5; TRBD1 matches 10 bases. There are 15 residues in the CDR3. With 2 bases clipped from V and 11 bases from J, the junction kept 12 bases outside the gene matches. Germline assignment: CDR1 SGHKS and CDR2 YYEKEE (reference sequence). Written as DNA, the CDR3 is TGTGCCAGCAGCTTAACCGAGACAGGGGGCTACGGGCAGTACTTC. Translated: CASSLTETGGYGQYF.

The chain joins TRBV10-1 to TRBJ2-7, with no clear D. V lost 3 bases and J 2 bases, leaving 14 bases between the germline ends. Germline CDR1 WNHNN, CDR2 SYGVQD (reference sequence). The CDR3 totals 15 residues. Here the CDR3 reads CASSESRSPAYEQYF. The CDR3 DNA sequence: TGCGCCAGCAGTGAATCTCGTAGTCCGGCCTACGAGCAGTACTTC.

V and J are TRBV12-3 or TRBV12-4 and TRBJ1-5; D perhaps matches TRBD1 (6 bases). This CDR3 contains 13 residues. V was shortened by 5 bases and J by 9 bases, with 14 bases between the two germline ends. CDR3 amino acids: CASSPDSLGPQHF. The CDR3 DNA follows: TGTGCCAGCAGTCCGGACAGCCTGGGGCCCCAGCATTTT.

The CDR3 sequence is CASSQADSSYEQYF. Written as DNA, the CDR3 is TGCGCCAGCAGCCAAGCGGACAGCTCCTACGAGCAGTACTTC. J is TRBJ2-7 and V is TRBV4-1, with a tentative D call TRBD1 (6 bases). The CDR3 totals 14 residues. Germline CDR1 MGHRA, CDR2 YSYEKL. V lost 1 base and J 0 bases, leaving 7 bases between the germline ends.

This clonotype has just a few counts. This chain uses TRBV6-1 with TRBJ2-3, with TRBD2 matching 11 bases. The ends lost 3 bases at V and 1 base at J; junction bases unmatched: 3. Germline V gene data show CDR1 as MNHNS and CDR2 as SASEGT. This CDR3 comprises 16 residues. CDR3 loop: CASSELAGGGTDTQYF. CDR3 in DNA: TGTGCCAGCAGTGAGCTAGCGGGGGGAGGCACAGATACGCAGTATTTT.

This clonotype showed up just a few times. V usage is TRBV14 and J usage is TRBJ2-1; 16 bases agree with TRBD2. The trim removed 3 bases at V and 9 bases at J, leaving 8 bases unmatched. Germline loops: CDR1 SGHDN, CDR2 FVKESK. The CDR3 extends over 17 amino acids. The CDR3 nucleotides read TGTGCCAGCAGCCAGCCCGCGGGACTAGCGGGGGGGTCTGAGCAGTTCTTC. Protein product: CASSQPAGLAGGSEQFF.

The genes are TRBV7-9 and TRBJ2-1; 8 bases line up with TRBD1. The CDR3 spans 15 residues. Germline V CDR1 and CDR2: SEHNR, FQNEAQ (reference sequence). The V gene end was trimmed by 6 bases and the J gene end by 5 bases; junction bases not matched to a gene: 9. CDR3 coding DNA: TGTGCCAGCAGACAACCGGGACAGGCTCACAATGAGCAGTTCTTC. Protein: CASRQPGQAHNEQFF.